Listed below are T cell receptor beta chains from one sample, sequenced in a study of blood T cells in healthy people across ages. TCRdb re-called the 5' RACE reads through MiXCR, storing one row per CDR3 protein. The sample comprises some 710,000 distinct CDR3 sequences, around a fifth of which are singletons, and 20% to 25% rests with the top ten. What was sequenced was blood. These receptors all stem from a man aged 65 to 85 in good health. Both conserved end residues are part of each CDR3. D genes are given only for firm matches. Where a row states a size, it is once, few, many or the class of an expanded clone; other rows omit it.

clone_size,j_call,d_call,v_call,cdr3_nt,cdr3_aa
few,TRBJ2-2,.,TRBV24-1,TGTGCCACCCTTGATGGTTACACCGGGGAGCTGTTTTTT,CATLDGYTGELFF
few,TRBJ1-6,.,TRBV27,TGTGCCAGCAGGGGACTGGATTCACCCCTCCACTTT,CASRGLDSPLHF
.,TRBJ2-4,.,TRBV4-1,TGCGCCAGCAGCCAAGAAAGAGCCTCGGGGGAACTAGCCAAAAACATTCAGTACTTC,CASSQERASGELAKNIQYF
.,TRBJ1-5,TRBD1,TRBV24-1,TGTGCCACCAGTGATTCGACAGGGACAGGGGGCTTCAATCAGCCCCAGCATTTT,CATSDSTGTGGFNQPQHF
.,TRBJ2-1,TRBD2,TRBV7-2,TGTGCCAGCAGCTCTACTAGCGGGAAGGGCAAGGAGCAGTTCTTC,CASSSTSGKGKEQFF
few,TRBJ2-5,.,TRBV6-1,TGTGCCAGCAGTGAAACACAGGGTGGGACCCAGTACTTC,CASSETQGGTQYF
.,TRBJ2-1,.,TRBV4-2,TGTGCCAGCAGCCAAGGGGAGGGGGACACCTATGAGCAGTTCTTC,CASSQGEGDTYEQFF
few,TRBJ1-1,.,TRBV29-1,TGCAGCGTTGAGATGGGGGGTAAGACTGAAGCTTTCTTT,CSVEMGGKTEAFF
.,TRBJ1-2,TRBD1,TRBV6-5,TGTGCCAGCAGAAAGACAGGGGTTTTGGGTCCGGGCTACACCTTC,CASRKTGVLGPGYTF
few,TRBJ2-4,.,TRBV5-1,TGCGCCAGCAGCATCAACGCCGGGGCCAAAAACATTCAGTACTTC,CASSINAGAKNIQYF
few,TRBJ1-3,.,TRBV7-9,TGTGCCAGCAGCTTTAATGTCAGTCCCTTTTCTGGAAACACCATATATTTT,CASSFNVSPFSGNTIYF
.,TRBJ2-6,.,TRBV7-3,TGTGCCAGCAGCGCACGCGCCAACGTCCTGACTTTC,CASSARANVLTF
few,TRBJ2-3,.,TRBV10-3,TGTGCCACCCGAGTGGGCTCAGATACGCAGTATTTT,CATRVGSDTQYF
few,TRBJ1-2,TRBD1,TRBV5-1,TGCGCCAGCAGCCTCGGGACAGGACATATCTATGGCTACACCTTC,CASSLGTGHIYGYTF
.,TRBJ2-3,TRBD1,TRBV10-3,TGTGCCATCAGTGATAGGGGACAGACAGATACGCAGTATTTT,CAISDRGQTDTQYF
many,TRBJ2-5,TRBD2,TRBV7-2,TGTGCCAGCAGCAGAAGCGGGAAACAAGAGACCCAGTACTTC,CASSRSGKQETQYF
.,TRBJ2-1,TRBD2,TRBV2,TGTGCCAGGCAACTAGCGGGGGGGCGAAGGTCCTACAATGAGCAGTTCTTC,CARQLAGGRRSYNEQFF
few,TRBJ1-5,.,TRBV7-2,TGTGCCAGCAGCTCGTTGGTTTTTAGCAATCAGCCCCAGCATTTT,CASSSLVFSNQPQHF
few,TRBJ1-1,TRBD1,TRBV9,TGTGCCAGCAGCGCTAACAGGGGAAGGACTGAAGCTTTCTTT,CASSANRGRTEAFF
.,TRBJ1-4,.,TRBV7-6,TGTGCCAGCAGGGCGGGGCAGGGAGGTGAAAAACTGTTTTTT,CASRAGQGGEKLFF
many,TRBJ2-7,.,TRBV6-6,TGTGCCAGCAGGGACAGCCCCTACGAGCAGTACTTC,CASRDSPYEQYF
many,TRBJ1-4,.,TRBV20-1,TGCAGTGCTAGGGACAGCCAGAATGAAAAACTGTTTTTT,CSARDSQNEKLFF
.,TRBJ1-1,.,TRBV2,TGTGCCAGCAGTGAAGCACAAGAGAGTAGATTCTTT,CASSEAQESRFF
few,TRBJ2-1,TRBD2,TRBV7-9,TGTGCCAGCAGCCTAACGAGTGGGGGTAGCGGGGGTAGTGAGCAGTTCTTC,CASSLTSGGSGGSEQFF
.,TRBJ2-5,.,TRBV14,TGTGCCAGCAGCCAAGAGGACGGAAGGGACCGATACCAAGAGACCCAGTACTTC,CASSQEDGRDRYQETQYF
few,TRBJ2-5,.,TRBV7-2,TGTGCCAGCAGCACCGGGACTGCCCCACAAGAGACCCAGTACTTC,CASSTGTAPQETQYF
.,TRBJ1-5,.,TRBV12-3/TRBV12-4,TGTGCCAGCAGTCCCTTTCGGGAGGGAGGGAATCAGCCCCAGCATTTT,CASSPFREGGNQPQHF
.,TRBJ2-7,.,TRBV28,TGTGCCAGCTCCCCGCCGGAGTCCTACGAGCAGTACTTC,CASSPPESYEQYF
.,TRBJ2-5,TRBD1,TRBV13,TGTGCCAGCAGCCCCCGGGACAGAATTACCCAAGAGACCCAGTACTTC,CASSPRDRITQETQYF
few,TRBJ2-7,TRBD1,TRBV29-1,TGCAGCGTGGGGACAGCCTGGAGCGAGCAGTACTTC,CSVGTAWSEQYF
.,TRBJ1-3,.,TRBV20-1,TGCAGTGCTAGCCACCCCTCTGGAAACACCATATATTTT,CSASHPSGNTIYF
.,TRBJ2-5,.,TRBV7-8,TGTGCCAGCAGCTTAGCCGGGGAAGAGACCCGGTACTTC,CASSLAGEETRYF
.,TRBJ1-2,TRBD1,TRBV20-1,TGCAGTGCTCCCAAAGGACAGGGCGGCTATGGCTACACCTTC,CSAPKGQGGYGYTF
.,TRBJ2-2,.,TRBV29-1,TGCAGCGTTGAAATAATGGGCGACACCGGGGAGCTGTTTTTT,CSVEIMGDTGELFF
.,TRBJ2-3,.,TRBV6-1,TGTGCCAGCAGTGAAGTCGCAGGGGCGGGAGATACGCAGTATTTT,CASSEVAGAGDTQYF
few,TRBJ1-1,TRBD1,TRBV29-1,TGCAGCGCTGGGACAGAGAACACTGAAGCTTTCTTT,CSAGTENTEAFF
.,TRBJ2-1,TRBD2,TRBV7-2,TGTGCCAGCAGCTTAGATCTAGCGGGAGGGCGGTTTGAGCAGTTCTTC,CASSLDLAGGRFEQFF
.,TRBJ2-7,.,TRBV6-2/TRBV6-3,TGTGCCAGCAGTTACCCGGACATCTCCCACGAGCAGTACTTC,CASSYPDISHEQYF
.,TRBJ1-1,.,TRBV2,TGTGCCAGCAAGGGCTTCCCCCAGGAGGAAGCTTTCTTT,CASKGFPQEEAFF
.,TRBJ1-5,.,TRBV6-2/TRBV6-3,TGTGCCAGCCGGCCAAGGGGGGGGAATCAGCCCCAGCATTTT,CASRPRGGNQPQHF
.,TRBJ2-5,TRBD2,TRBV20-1,TGCAGTCAGACTAGCGGATCCGTTCAGACCCAGTACTTC,CSQTSGSVQTQYF
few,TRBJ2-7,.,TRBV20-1,TGCAGTGCTAGAGATCCGCCCAGAGGGTACGAGCAGTACTTC,CSARDPPRGYEQYF
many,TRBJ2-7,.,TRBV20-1,TGCAGTGGGCTTGACTGGGGCGGACCCTACGAGCAGTACTTC,CSGLDWGGPYEQYF
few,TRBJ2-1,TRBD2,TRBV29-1,TGCAGCGTTGCGTGGAGGACTAGCGGTCCCAATGAGCAGTTCTTC,CSVAWRTSGPNEQFF
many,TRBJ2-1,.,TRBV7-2,TGTGCCAGCAGCTTAGCGGGTTCCTCCTACAATGAGCAGTTCTTC,CASSLAGSSYNEQFF
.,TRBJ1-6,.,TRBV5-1,TGCGCCAGCAGCTTAACAGGGAACGACTCACCCCTCCACTTT,CASSLTGNDSPLHF
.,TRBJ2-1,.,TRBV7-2,TGTGCCAGCAGCCCGAGGCCGGTCAATGAGCAGTTCTTC,CASSPRPVNEQFF
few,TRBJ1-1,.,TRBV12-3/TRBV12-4,TGTGCCAGCAGTGTGAGGAGTGAAGCCTTCTTT,CASSVRSEAFF
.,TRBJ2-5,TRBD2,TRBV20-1,TGCAGTGCTGAACCTAGCGGGAGTGGGGAGACCCAGTACTTC,CSAEPSGSGETQYF
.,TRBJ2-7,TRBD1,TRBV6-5,TGTGCCAGCAGGACGGACAGGGAGATTACGAGGCAGTACTTC,CASRTDREITRQYF
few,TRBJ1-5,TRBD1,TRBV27,TGTGCCAGCACTCCTCCTTCGGGACAGGGTAGGAATCAGCCCCAGCATTTT,CASTPPSGQGRNQPQHF